This TCR beta chain was recovered during a study of blood T cell repertoires in COVID-19. The CDR3 is 18 residues long. The V gene end was trimmed by 3 bases and the J gene end by 7 bases; junction bases not matched to a gene: 14. The germline V gene has CDR1 MDHEN and CDR2 SYDVKM. In the original workflow: Nucleated cell counts were estimated from reference gene primer amplification. TCRdb keeps only in-frame clones here, not all; method: immunoSEQ multiplex PCR. The V and J calls and clone size are taken from that table; D and trimming were inferred from the DNA. The table shows a few hundred thousand clones, with 82% occurring only once.

Sequencing used peripheral blood. This TCR came from a woman younger than 30 with acute or convalescent COVID-19. V is TRBV28 and J is TRBJ2-2; the match to TRBD2 covers 10 bases. CDR3 nucleotides: TGTGCCAGCAGTTTCTTTATCTCTAGCGGGAGTAATAACGGGGAGCTGTTTTTT. Translating gives CASSFFISSGSNNGELFF.